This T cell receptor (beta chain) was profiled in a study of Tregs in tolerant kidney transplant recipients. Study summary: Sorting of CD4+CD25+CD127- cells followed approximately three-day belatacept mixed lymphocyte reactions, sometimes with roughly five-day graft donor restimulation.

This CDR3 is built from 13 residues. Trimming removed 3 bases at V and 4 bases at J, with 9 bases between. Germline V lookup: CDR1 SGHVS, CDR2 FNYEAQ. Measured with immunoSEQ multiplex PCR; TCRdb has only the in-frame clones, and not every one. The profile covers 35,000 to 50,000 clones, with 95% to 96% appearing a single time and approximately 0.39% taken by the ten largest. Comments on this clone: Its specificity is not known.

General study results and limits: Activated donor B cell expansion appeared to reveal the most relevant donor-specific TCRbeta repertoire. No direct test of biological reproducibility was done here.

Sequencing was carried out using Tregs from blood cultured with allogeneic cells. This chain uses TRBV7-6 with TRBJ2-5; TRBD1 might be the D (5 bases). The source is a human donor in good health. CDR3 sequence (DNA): TGTGCCAGCAGCTTCTTCCAGGGAGAGACCCAGTACTTC. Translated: CASSFFQGETQYF.